The clone carrying this T cell receptor (beta chain) appeared a single time. This specimen comes from a study of shared clonotypes between healthy human individuals. Germline loops: CDR1 KGHSH, CDR2 LQKENI. The CDR3 runs 17 residues. The ends were cut back, 4 bases at V and 0 bases at J, with 15 bases in the middle. The repertoire was sequenced with immunoSEQ multiplex PCR; TCRdb's copy has only in-frame clones and lacks some. The table records approximately 1,500,000 clones, around 97% of them present only once. Material for sequencing was naive CD4+ T cells sorted from blood. Subset reported: CD45RA+ positively selected. This TCR derives from a man aged 25-40 years in good health. V is TRBV18 and J is TRBJ2-2; perhaps TRBD2 as D (6 bases). The CDR3 DNA reads TGTGCCAGCTCACTTCTTGAGGGAGGACCGAACACCGGGGAGCTGTTTTTT. Amino acid sequence: CASSLLEGGPNTGELFF.